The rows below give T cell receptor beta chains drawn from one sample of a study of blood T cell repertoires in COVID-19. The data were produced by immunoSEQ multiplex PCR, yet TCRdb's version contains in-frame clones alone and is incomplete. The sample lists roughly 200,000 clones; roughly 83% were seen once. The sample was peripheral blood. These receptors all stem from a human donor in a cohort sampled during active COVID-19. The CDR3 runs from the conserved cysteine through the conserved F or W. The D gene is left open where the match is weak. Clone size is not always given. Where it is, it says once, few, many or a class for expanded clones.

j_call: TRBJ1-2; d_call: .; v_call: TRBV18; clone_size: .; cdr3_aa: CASSPVSNRITYGYTF; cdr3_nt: TGTGCCAGCTCACCGGTTTCCAACAGGATCACTTATGGCTACACCTTC
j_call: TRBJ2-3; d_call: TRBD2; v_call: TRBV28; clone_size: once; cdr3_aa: CASSLGGFRDYDVDTQYF; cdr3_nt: TGTGCCAGCAGTTTAGGGGGGTTCAGGGACTATGACGTAGATACGCAGTATTTT
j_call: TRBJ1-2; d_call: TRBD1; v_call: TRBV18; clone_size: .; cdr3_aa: CASSPGTGNGYTF; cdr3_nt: TGTGCCAGCTCACCAGGGACAGGGAATGGCTACACCTTC
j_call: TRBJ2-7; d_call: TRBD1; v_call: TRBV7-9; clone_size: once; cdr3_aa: CASSLGTGSEQYF; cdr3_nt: TGTGCCAGCAGCTTAGGGACAGGGAGCGAGCAGTACTTC
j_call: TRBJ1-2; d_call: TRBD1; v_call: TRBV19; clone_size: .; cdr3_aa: CASSPQTGGLSHYGYTF; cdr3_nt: TGTGCCAGTAGTCCCCAGACAGGGGGCCTTTCTCACTATGGCTACACCTTC
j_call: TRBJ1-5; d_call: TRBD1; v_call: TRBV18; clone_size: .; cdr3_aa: CASSVGQGLAQPQHF; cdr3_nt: TGTGCCAGCTCAGTTGGACAGGGATTGGCTCAGCCCCAGCATTTT
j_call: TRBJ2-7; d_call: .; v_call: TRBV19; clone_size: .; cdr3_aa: CASSSQTYEQYF; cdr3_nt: TGTGCCAGTAGTAGTCAGACCTACGAGCAGTACTTC
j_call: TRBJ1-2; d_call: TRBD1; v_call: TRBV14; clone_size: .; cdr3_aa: CASSLQGARSYGYTF; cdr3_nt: TGTGCCAGCAGCCTTCAGGGGGCGAGGAGCTATGGCTACACCTTC
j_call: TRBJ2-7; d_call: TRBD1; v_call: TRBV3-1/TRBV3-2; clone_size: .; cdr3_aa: CASSQDRGQGAYEQYF; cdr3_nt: TGTGCCAGCAGCCAAGATAGGGGACAGGGAGCCTACGAGCAGTACTTC
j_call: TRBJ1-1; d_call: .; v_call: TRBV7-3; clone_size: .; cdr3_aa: CASSPRHRAEAFF; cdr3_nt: TGTGCCAGCAGCCCCAGGCACAGGGCTGAAGCTTTCTTT
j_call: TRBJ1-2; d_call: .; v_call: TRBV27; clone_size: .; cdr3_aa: CASSPLGQIGYTF; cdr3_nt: TGTGCCAGCAGTCCCCTTGGACAAATCGGCTACACCTTC
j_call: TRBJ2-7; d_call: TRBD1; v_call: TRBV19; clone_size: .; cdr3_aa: CASSWGTVAYEQYF; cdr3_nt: TGTGCCAGTAGCTGGGGGACAGTCGCCTACGAGCAGTACTTC
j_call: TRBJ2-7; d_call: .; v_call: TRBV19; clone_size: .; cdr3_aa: CASSKAGASYEQYF; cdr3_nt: TGTGCCAGTAGTAAGGCAGGGGCGTCCTACGAGCAGTACTTC
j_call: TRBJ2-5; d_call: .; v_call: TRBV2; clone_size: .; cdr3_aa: CASSVQGGRQETQYF; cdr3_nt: TGTGCCAGCAGTGTACAGGGAGGGAGACAAGAGACCCAGTACTTC
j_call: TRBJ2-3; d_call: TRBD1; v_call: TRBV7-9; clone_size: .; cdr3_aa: CASSRGQSTDTQYF; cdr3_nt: TGTGCCAGCAGCCGGGGACAGAGCACAGATACGCAGTATTTT